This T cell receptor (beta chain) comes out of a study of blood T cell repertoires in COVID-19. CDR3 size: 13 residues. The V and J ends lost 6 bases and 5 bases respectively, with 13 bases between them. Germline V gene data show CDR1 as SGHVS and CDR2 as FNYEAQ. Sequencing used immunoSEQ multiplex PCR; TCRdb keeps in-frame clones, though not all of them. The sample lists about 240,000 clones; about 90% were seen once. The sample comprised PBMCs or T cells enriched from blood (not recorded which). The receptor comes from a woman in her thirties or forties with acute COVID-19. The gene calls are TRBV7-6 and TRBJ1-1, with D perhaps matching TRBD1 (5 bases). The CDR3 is CASSSAGGTEAFF. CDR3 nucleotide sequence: TGTGCCAGCAGTTCCGCGGGGGGTACTGAAGCTTTCTTT.